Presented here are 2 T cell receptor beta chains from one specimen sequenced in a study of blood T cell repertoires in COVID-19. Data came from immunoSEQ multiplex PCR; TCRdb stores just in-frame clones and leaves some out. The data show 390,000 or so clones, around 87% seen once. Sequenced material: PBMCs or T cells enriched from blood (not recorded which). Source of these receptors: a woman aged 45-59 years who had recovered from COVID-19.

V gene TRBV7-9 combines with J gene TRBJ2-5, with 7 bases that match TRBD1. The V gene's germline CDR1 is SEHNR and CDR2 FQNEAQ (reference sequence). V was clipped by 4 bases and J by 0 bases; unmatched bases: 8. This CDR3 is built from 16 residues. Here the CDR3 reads CASSSGTEGNQETQYF. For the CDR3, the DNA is TGTGCCAGCAGCTCTGGGACAGAGGGAAACCAAGAGACCCAGTACTTC.

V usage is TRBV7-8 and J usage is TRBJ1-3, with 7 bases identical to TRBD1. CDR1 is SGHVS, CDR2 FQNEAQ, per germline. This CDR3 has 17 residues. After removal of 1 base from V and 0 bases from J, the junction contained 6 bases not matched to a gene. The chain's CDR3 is CASSLVAGGPSGNTIYF. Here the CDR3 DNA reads TGTGCCAGCAGCTTAGTGGCAGGGGGGCCCTCTGGAAACACCATATATTTT.